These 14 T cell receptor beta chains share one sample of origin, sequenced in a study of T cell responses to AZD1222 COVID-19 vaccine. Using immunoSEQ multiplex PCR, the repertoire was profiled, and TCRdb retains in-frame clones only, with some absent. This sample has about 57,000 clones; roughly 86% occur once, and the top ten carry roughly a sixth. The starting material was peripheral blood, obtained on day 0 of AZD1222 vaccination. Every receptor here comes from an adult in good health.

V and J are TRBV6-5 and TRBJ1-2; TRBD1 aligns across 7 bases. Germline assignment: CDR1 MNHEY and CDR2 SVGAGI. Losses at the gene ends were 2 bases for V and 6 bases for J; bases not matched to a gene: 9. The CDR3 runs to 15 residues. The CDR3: CASSYQRGGGNGYTF. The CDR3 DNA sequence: TGTGCCAGCAGTTACCAGCGAGGGGGCGGGAATGGCTACACCTTC.

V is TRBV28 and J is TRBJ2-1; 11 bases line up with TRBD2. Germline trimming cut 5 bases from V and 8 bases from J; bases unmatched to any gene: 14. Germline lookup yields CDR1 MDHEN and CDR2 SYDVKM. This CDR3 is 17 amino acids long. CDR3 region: CASSLGTSGSLADEQFF. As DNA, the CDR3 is TGTGCCAGCAGTCTAGGGACTAGCGGATCCCTTGCGGATGAGCAGTTCTTC.

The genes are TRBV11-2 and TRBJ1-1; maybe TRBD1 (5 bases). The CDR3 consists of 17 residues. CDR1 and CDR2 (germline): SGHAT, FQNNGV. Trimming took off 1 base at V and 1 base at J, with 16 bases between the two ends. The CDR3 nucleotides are TGTGCCAGCAGCTTAGGGCAGGGTATCAGGAGGAACACTGAAGCTTTCTTT. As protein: CASSLGQGIRRNTEAFF.

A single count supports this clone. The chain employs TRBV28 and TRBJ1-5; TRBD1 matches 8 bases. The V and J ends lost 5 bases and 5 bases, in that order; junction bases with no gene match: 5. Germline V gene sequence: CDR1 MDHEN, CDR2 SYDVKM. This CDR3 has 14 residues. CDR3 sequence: CASSAGQGDQPQHF. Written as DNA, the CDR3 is TGTGCCAGCAGTGCCGGACAGGGAGATCAGCCCCAGCATTTT.

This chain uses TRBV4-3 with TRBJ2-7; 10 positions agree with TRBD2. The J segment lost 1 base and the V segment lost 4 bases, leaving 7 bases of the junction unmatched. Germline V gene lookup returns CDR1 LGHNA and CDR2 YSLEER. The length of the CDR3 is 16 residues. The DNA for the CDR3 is TGCGCCAGCAGCCTGTATTTACTAGCGGGGTCCTACGAGCAGTACTTC. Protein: CASSLYLLAGSYEQYF.

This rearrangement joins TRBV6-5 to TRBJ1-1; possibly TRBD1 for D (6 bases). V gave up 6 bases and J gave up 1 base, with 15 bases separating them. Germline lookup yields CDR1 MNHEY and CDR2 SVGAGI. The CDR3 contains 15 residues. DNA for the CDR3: TGTGCCAGCAGCCCGTTGGGGGGACAGAACACTGAAGCTTTCTTT. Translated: CASSPLGGQNTEAFF.

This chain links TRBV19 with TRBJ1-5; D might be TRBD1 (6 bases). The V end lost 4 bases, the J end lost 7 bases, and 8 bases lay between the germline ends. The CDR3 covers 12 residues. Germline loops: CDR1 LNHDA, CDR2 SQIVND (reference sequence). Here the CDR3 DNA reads TGTGCCAGTAGTAGGGGGGCGCAGCCCCAGCATTTT. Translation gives CASSRGAQPQHF.

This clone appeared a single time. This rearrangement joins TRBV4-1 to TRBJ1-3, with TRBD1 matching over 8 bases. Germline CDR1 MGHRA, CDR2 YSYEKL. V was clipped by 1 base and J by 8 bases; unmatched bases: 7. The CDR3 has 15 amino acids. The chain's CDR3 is CASSQARDRRYTIYF. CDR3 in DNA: TGCGCCAGCAGCCAAGCCCGGGACAGGAGATACACCATATATTTT.

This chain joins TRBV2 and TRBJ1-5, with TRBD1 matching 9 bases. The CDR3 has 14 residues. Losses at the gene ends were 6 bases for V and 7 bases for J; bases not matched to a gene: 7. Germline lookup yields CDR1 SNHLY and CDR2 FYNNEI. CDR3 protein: CASSLGTGYQPQHF. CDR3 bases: TGTGCCAGCAGCCTCGGGACAGGGTACCAGCCCCAGCATTTT.

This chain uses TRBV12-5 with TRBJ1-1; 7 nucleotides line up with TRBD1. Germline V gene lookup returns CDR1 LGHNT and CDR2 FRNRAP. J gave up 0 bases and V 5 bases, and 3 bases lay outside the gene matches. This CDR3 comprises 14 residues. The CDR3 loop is CASGGDSMNTEAFF. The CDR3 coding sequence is TGTGCTAGTGGTGGGGACAGCATGAACACTGAAGCTTTCTTT.

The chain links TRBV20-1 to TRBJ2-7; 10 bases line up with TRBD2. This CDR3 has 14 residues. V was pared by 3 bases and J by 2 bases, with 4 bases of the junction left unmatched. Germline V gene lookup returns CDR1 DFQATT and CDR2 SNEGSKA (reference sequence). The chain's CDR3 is CSASPSGSPYEQYF. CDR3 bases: TGCAGTGCTAGTCCTAGCGGGAGTCCCTACGAGCAGTACTTC.

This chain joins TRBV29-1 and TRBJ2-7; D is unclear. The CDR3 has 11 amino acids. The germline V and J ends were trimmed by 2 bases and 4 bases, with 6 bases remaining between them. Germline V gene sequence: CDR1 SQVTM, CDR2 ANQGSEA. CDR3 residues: CSVETLYEQYF. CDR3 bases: TGCAGCGTTGAAACCCTTTACGAGCAGTACTTC.

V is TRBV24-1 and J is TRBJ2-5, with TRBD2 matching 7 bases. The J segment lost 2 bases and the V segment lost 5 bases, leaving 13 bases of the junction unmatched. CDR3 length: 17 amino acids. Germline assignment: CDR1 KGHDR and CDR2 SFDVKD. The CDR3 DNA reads TGTGCCACCAGTGGGATCAGCGGGAAAGAAAAACAAGAGACCCAGTACTTC. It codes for CATSGISGKEKQETQYF.

The CDR3 here is CASSQDLGTGAYNEQFF. CDR3 in DNA: TGTGCCAGCAGCCAAGATCTCGGGACAGGGGCCTACAATGAGCAGTTCTTC. The V and J genes are TRBV4-2 and TRBJ2-1, with 10 bases matching TRBD1. The CDR3 extends over 17 amino acids. Germline V gene sequence: CDR1 LGHNA, CDR2 YNFKEQ. With 0 bases clipped from V and 2 bases from J, the junction kept 4 bases outside the gene matches.